Following are 8 T cell receptor beta chains from one sample sequenced in a study of shared clonotypes between healthy human individuals. Naive CD8 cells lacked CD45RO and underwent positive selection for CCR7, leaving out terminally differentiated effector memory CD45RA+ cells. Measured with immunoSEQ multiplex PCR; TCRdb has only the in-frame clones, and not every one. This sample has around 2,000,000 clones, with approximately 95% found just once. Sequences were obtained from naive CD8+ T cells sorted from blood. All receptors derive from a man aged 18 to 30 in good health.

The rearrangement uses TRBV4-2 and TRBJ2-1; maybe TRBD1 (5 bases). The CDR3 consists of 13 residues. Germline lookup yields CDR1 LGHNA and CDR2 YNFKEQ. The V and J ends lost 0 bases and 7 bases respectively, with 7 bases between them. CDR3 nucleotides: TGTGCCAGCAGCCAAGATCAGGGAAATGAGCAGTTCTTC. Encoded protein: CASSQDQGNEQFF.

This sequence joins TRBV27 and TRBJ2-7; D may be TRBD1 or TRBD2 (5 bases each). The CDR3 is 14 amino acids. V was pared by 9 bases and J by 4 bases, with 19 bases between. Germline V lookup: CDR1 MNHEY, CDR2 SMNVEV (reference sequence). The CDR3 DNA follows: TGTGCCAGGAAATGTCGGGGCGTCGGGTACGAGCAGTACTTC. Encoded protein: CARKCRGVGYEQYF.

The rearrangement uses TRBV4-3 and TRBJ1-2; D ambiguous. V was cut by 1 base and J by 4 bases, with 10 bases left in between. Per the germline V gene, CDR1 is LGHNA and CDR2 is YSLEER. This CDR3 region has 14 residues. The CDR3 coding sequence is TGCGCCAGCAGCCAAGGCCCAGGTGCCTATGGCTACACCTTC. Amino acids: CASSQGPGAYGYTF.

V is TRBV7-2 and J is TRBJ2-6; D unclear. Trimming shortened V by 10 bases and J by 0 bases, and 13 bases separated the two germline ends. Germline V gene lookup returns CDR1 SGHTA and CDR2 FQGNSA. The CDR3 sequence is 15 residues long. This CDR3 reads CATLGRNSGANVLTF. For the CDR3, the DNA is TGTGCCACCCTAGGACGCAACTCTGGGGCCAACGTCCTGACTTTC. Together with reference TRBV7-2 and TRBJ2-6, the CDR3 gives the full variable domain: GAGVSQSPSNKVTEKGKDVELRCDPISGHTALYWYRQSLGQGLEFLIYFQGNSAPDKSGLPSDRFSAERTGGSVSTLTIQRTQQEDSAVYLCATLGRNSGANVLTFGAGSRLTVL.

The chain employs TRBV5-3 and TRBJ2-3; a possible D gene is TRBD1 (5 bases). TRBV5-3 is noted as an ORF with a role that remains uncertain. The CDR3 consists of 13 residues. The V end was cut by 9 bases, the J end by 0 bases, with 11 bases between. This chain's CDR3 is CATSRDSTDTQYF. The CDR3, as DNA: TGTGCCACCAGCAGGGATAGCACAGATACGCAGTATTTT.

The CDR3 nucleotides are TGTGCCAGCAGCTCCCGATCTAGCGCACACTACTACGAGCAGTACTTC. Protein sequence: CASSSRSSAHYYEQYF. V is TRBV11-2 and J is TRBJ2-7; weak D call: TRBD2 (6 bases). Trimming pared 4 bases from V and 3 bases from J, leaving 19 bases between. The germline V gene encodes CDR1 SGHAT and CDR2 FQNNGV. The CDR3 contains 16 residues.

This clone occurred once. The chain couples TRBV10-2 to TRBJ1-1; D gene ambiguous. Trimming pared 10 bases from V and 1 base from J, leaving 10 bases between. Germline CDR1 WSHSY, CDR2 SAAADI. CDR3 length equals 12 residues. The CDR3 DNA follows: TGCGCCACAAGGACCGGGAACACTGAAGCTTTCTTT. Translated, it gives CATRTGNTEAFF.

The chain uses TRBV11-1 and TRBJ2-5; D is uncertain. The V gene lost 2 bases and the J gene lost 1 base, with 5 bases spanning the gap. Germline assignment: CDR1 SGHAT and CDR2 FQDESV (reference sequence). The CDR3 length is 13 residues. DNA for the CDR3: TGTGCCAGCAGCTTATCGGCCCAAGAGACCCAGTACTTC. Translated: CASSLSAQETQYF.